What follows describes a single T cell receptor (beta chain). The entry originates in a study of cytomegalovirus exposure and HLA in healthy donors. The PCR contained 60 Vbeta and 13 Jbeta primers. Original processing methods: Later, about 80 million unique TCR beta chains were counted in an analysis, and some 9.9 million of them were shared. The method was immunoSEQ multiplex PCR; TCRdb's version includes in-frame clones alone and lacks a portion of them. From that table come the V and J calls and clone size; the DNA was used to work out D and trimming. The sample has over 100,000 clones, under 90% seen once. The ends were cut back, 3 bases at V and 0 bases at J, with 11 bases in the middle. This CDR3 is built from 15 residues. Germline V gene lookup returns CDR1 SGHTA and CDR2 FQGNSA.

This TCR derives from a woman aged 30 to 39 in good health and CMV-seronegative. The sample taken for sequencing was PBMCs. The chain carries TRBV7-2 and TRBJ1-2, with a tentative D call TRBD1 (5 bases). CDR3 sequence reads: CASSFLEQANYGYTF. DNA for the CDR3: TGTGCCAGCAGCTTTTTGGAACAGGCTAACTATGGCTACACCTTC. The variable domain in full, with the rest retrieved from reference TRBV7-2 and TRBJ1-2, is GAGVSQSPSNKVTEKGKDVELRCDPISGHTALYWYRQSLGQGLEFLIYFQGNSAPDKSGLPSDRFSAERTGGSVSTLTIQRTQQEDSAVYLCASSFLEQANYGYTFGSGTRLTVV.